This TCR beta chain is from a study of control samples from healthy donors and cancer patients. V gave up 0 bases and J gave up 3 bases, with 8 bases separating them. Germline CDR1 reads SGHRS; CDR2 reads YFSETQ. The CDR3 has 14 amino acids. Measured with immunoSEQ multiplex PCR; TCRdb has only the in-frame clones, and not every one. Of roughly 150,000 clones listed, approximately 93% were seen once; the top ten hold around 2.4%. Sequencing was carried out using blood. This clonotype was obtained from a man between 45 and 60 years old in good health. The chain recombines TRBV5-1 with TRBJ2-3; D is uncertain. CDR3: CASSLALGTDTQYF. For the CDR3, the DNA is TGCGCCAGCAGCTTGGCCTTGGGGACAGATACGCAGTATTTT.